One and the same sample provided the 21 T cell receptor beta chains below, sequenced in a study of graft-versus-host responses after intestinal transplantation. Their antigens remain unidentified. The table came from immunoSEQ multiplex PCR; TCRdb's copy has only in-frame clones and leaves some out. The sample consists of more than 65,000 clones, less than 95% of them appearing once. The sequenced sample was unstimulated CD8+ T cells sorted from spleen or lymph node cells, obtained before intestinal transplant. Receptors originate from a human donor who received an intestinal transplant.

The chain links TRBV9 to TRBJ1-6, with D tentatively TRBD1 (5 bases). Trimming took off 0 bases at V and 12 bases at J, with 7 bases between the two ends. Germline CDR1 SGDLS, CDR2 YYNGEE. This CDR3 region has 12 residues. The DNA of the CDR3 is TGTGCCAGCAGCGTAGAAGGGGAACCCCTCCACTTT. This gives the protein CASSVEGEPLHF.

The genes are TRBV13 and TRBJ1-1; D is ambiguous. Looked up from germline, CDR1 is PRHDT and CDR2 is FYEKMQ (reference sequence). The ends were cut back, 4 bases at V and 0 bases at J, with 9 bases in the middle. This CDR3 is built from 14 residues. As DNA, the CDR3 is TGTGCCAGCAGCTGCGGGTACATGAACACTGAAGCTTTCTTT. Translation: CASSCGYMNTEAFF.

The V call is TRBV9, the J call TRBJ2-5; 8 positions agree with TRBD2. There are 14 residues in the CDR3. V trimming: 4 bases; J trimming: 5 bases; junction bases outside the gene matches: 7. The germline V gene has CDR1 SGDLS and CDR2 YYNGEE. The CDR3 here is CASSLGGAGETQYF. In nucleotides, the CDR3 is TGTGCCAGCAGCCTCGGGGGGGCAGGTGAGACCCAGTACTTC. Full variable domain (remainder filled in from reference TRBV9 and TRBJ2-5): DSGVTQTPKHLITATGQRVTLRCSPRSGDLSVYWYQQSLDQGLQFLIQYYNGEERAKGNILERFSAQQFPDLHSELNLSSLELGDSALYFCASSLGGAGETQYFGPGTRLLVL.

V and J are TRBV27 and TRBJ2-1, with 9 bases matching TRBD2. The CDR3 sequence is 14 residues long. The V segment lost 8 bases and the J segment 6 bases; nucleotides outside the gene matches: 8. CDR1 and CDR2 (germline): MNHEY, SMNVEV (reference sequence). Written as DNA, the CDR3 is TGTGCCAGCGCGAGCGGGGGGCCCCCCAATGAGCAGTTCTTC. The encoded protein is CASASGGPPNEQFF.

The chain has TRBV5-1 and TRBJ2-5; maybe TRBD2 (5 bases). V shed 0 bases and J shed 2 bases, with 5 bases lying between them. This CDR3 region has 13 residues. Germline CDR1 reads SGHRS; CDR2 reads YFSETQ. DNA of the CDR3: TGCGCCAGCAGCTTGGGACTACAAGAGACCCAGTACTTC. Protein: CASSLGLQETQYF.

This clone was observed a handful of times. Other DNA sequences from this sample encode an identical CDR3 as well. The rearrangement links TRBV6-5 to TRBJ2-2, with D perhaps TRBD1 (6 bases). Germline CDR1 MNHEY, CDR2 SVGAGI. CDR3 length equals 11 residues. Trimming removed 5 bases from V and 8 bases from J, with 6 bases in between. The CDR3, as DNA: TGTGCCAGCAGTAGGGGGGGGGAGCTGTTTTTT. Amino acid sequence: CASSRGGELFF.

This sequence joins TRBV6-1 and TRBJ2-7; D ambiguous. Germline V gene sequence: CDR1 MNHNS, CDR2 SASEGT. The CDR3 sequence is 12 residues long. V lost 7 bases and J lost 2, with 9 bases in between. The CDR3, as DNA: TGTGCCAGCATGGAGAGAACCTACGAGCAGTACTTC. Its translation: CASMERTYEQYF.

The chain has TRBV2 and TRBJ2-1; 9 bases map to TRBD2. The CDR3 is made up of 14 amino acids. Per the germline V gene, CDR1 is SNHLY and CDR2 is FYNNEI. J was trimmed by 10 bases and V by 3 bases; bases with no gene match: 7. As DNA, the CDR3 is TGTGCCAGCAGTGATAGCGGGGGAGGGAAGGAGCAGTTCTTC. It codes for CASSDSGGGKEQFF.

CDR3 sequence reads: CASSLPPQGRVTDTQYF. The CDR3 nucleotides read TGCGCCAGCAGCCTCCCACCCCAGGGTCGGGTCACAGATACGCAGTATTTT. The chain is built from TRBV4-1 and TRBJ2-3; maybe TRBD1 (5 bases). Trimming took 4 bases from V and 2 from J, leaving 19 bases between them. This CDR3 has 17 residues. Germline lookup yields CDR1 MGHRA and CDR2 YSYEKL.

The V gene is TRBV21-1, the J gene TRBJ1-4. TRBV21-1 is termed a pseudogene. This CDR3 is built from 16 residues. CDR3 sequence (DNA): TGTGCCAGCAGCAAAGGGTCGGCGGTGAGCTGTGAAAAACTGTTTTTT. It encodes CASSKGSAVSCEKLFF.

The chain joins TRBV5-1 to TRBJ1-1; D ambiguous. The V end was cut by 6 bases, the J end by 0 bases, with 12 bases between. This CDR3 comprises 14 residues. Germline V gene sequence: CDR1 SGHRS, CDR2 YFSETQ. CDR3 nucleotides: TGCGCCAGCAACCACGACACCATGAACACTGAAGCTTTCTTT. Protein sequence: CASNHDTMNTEAFF.

The rearrangement links TRBV7-9 to TRBJ2-5, with 16 bases matching TRBD2. V was pared by 3 bases and J by 5 bases, with 3 bases of the junction left unmatched. Germline CDR1 SEHNR, CDR2 FQNEAQ (reference sequence). This CDR3 comprises 16 residues. The CDR3 protein is CASSLGTSGRGETQYF. For the CDR3, the DNA is TGTGCCAGCAGCTTGGGGACTAGCGGGAGGGGCGAGACCCAGTACTTC.

In DNA form, the CDR3 reads TGTGCCAGCAGCTCAGGGGTGGGGGCCGGGGAGCTGTTTTTT. Amino acid sequence: CASSSGVGAGELFF. The genes are TRBV5-4 and TRBJ2-2; TRBD1 might be the D (6 bases). This CDR3 is built from 14 residues. From germline, CDR1 is SGHNT and CDR2 YYREEE (reference sequence). Trimming left V 3 bases short and J 6 bases short, with 12 bases between.

The chain uses TRBV6-5 and TRBJ2-1, with D possibly being TRBD2 (6 bases). CDR3 length equals 14 residues. CDR1 MNHEY and CDR2 SVGAGI come from the germline V gene. Trimming took 2 bases from V and 6 from J, leaving 11 bases between them. The CDR3 DNA sequence: TGTGCCAGCAGTTACCAAGGGACTGGCAATGAGCAGTTCTTC. Its protein product is CASSYQGTGNEQFF.

This chain links TRBV4-2 with TRBJ1-2; D remains unclear. The CDR3 is made up of 15 amino acids. The germline V gene has CDR1 LGHNA and CDR2 YNFKEQ. Trimming took off 1 base at V and 0 bases at J, with 9 bases between the two ends. The CDR3 protein is CASSQVLDSNYGYTF. The CDR3 coding sequence is TGTGCCAGCAGCCAAGTTCTGGACTCTAACTATGGCTACACCTTC.

The chain recombines TRBV7-8 with TRBJ2-7; a possible D gene is TRBD1 (5 bases). The V end was cut by 7 bases, the J end by 2 bases, with 12 bases between. The germline gives CDR1 SGHVS, CDR2 FQNEAQ. The CDR3 contains 13 residues. The DNA for the CDR3 is TGTGCCAGCACCCAGGGTCGCGCCTACGAGCAGTACTTC. This encodes CASTQGRAYEQYF.

The rearrangement uses TRBV19 and TRBJ2-7, with a weak D call TRBD1 (6 bases). Germline lookup yields CDR1 LNHDA and CDR2 SQIVND (reference sequence). V was clipped by 1 base and J by 2 bases, with 12 bases between them. This CDR3 is built from 15 residues. The CDR3 region is CASSIALQGTYEQYF. CDR3 DNA sequence: TGTGCCAGTAGTATAGCCCTACAGGGAACCTACGAGCAGTACTTC.

The chain carries TRBV9 and TRBJ1-5; no reliable D call. Trimming shortened V by 0 bases and J by 0 bases, and 7 bases separated the two germline ends. This CDR3 region has 15 residues. Germline V gene sequence: CDR1 SGDLS, CDR2 YYNGEE. The CDR3 region has the DNA TGTGCCAGCAGCGTAGGAGCGTATAGCAATCAGCCCCAGCATTTT. Translating it yields CASSVGAYSNQPQHF.

The chain recombines TRBV25-1 with TRBJ2-1; 14 bases align to TRBD2. Germline lookup yields CDR1 MGHDK and CDR2 SYGVNS. J lost 7 bases, V lost 3 bases, and 11 bases had no gene match. The CDR3 has 18 residues. As DNA, the CDR3 is TGTGCCAGCAGTGATGGGACTAGCGGGGGTGTTGCACGGAATGAGCAGTTCTTC. It specifies CASSDGTSGGVARNEQFF.

The V gene is TRBV21-1, the J gene TRBJ1-2; no DNA check was done on the table's D call, TRBD1. TRBV21-1 is noted as a pseudogene. The CDR3 totals 13 residues. The CDR3 is CASSRDDRPGYTF. CDR3 in DNA: TGTGCCAGCAGTAGGGACGACAGGCCTGGCTACACCTTC.

This clone came up once. The V and J genes are TRBV7-2 and TRBJ2-7, with 8 bases aligning to TRBD1. The V gene end was trimmed by 5 bases and the J gene end by 3 bases; junction bases not matched to a gene: 3. Germline loops: CDR1 SGHTA, CDR2 FQGNSA. The CDR3 contains 13 residues. CDR3 nucleotides: TGTGCCAGCAGCCTGACAGGGGACTACGAGCAGTACTTC. This codes for CASSLTGDYEQYF.